The 23 T cell receptor beta chains in this list originate from one sample, sequenced in a study of glioma-infiltrating T cells. Using RNA template, CDR3s of TCR alpha and beta were amplified with iRepertoire arm-PCR. TCRdb fed the multiplex PCR reads into MiXCR, producing one record per CDR3 protein. This sample carries around 180,000 distinct CDR3 sequences, more than 35% of them seen once, and the ten largest clones take roughly 5.2%. Sequencing was done on a sample of glioma tissue, nonneoplastic brain tissue, or PBMCs (not recorded which). These receptors were collected from a human donor with low-grade glioma or glioblastoma, undergoing nonglioma brain surgery, or in good health (not recorded which).

To note about this clonotype: Just one base apart from a much larger clone, this may be a read error. The CDR3 sequence is CASSPGLAGVWETEYF. CDR3 nucleotides: TGTGCCAGCAGCCCGGGACTAGCGGGAGTCTGGGAGACCGAGTACTTC. The chain couples TRBV25-1 to TRBJ2-5, with 14 bases fitting TRBD2. CDR1 is MGHDK, CDR2 SYGVNS, per germline. This CDR3 has 16 residues.

A few counts support this clonotype. J is TRBJ2-7 and V is TRBV10-3; TRBD1 matches 7 bases. Germline V gene sequence: CDR1 ENHRY, CDR2 SYGVKD. V was clipped by 4 bases and J by 4 bases; unmatched bases: 10. The CDR3 has 15 residues. The CDR3 region has the DNA TGTGCCATCAGTGGCACAGGGGTATCGGTGTACGAGCAGTACTTC. This codes for CAISGTGVSVYEQYF.

The chain's CDR3 is CSASSTSDNEEYF. For the CDR3, the DNA is TGCAGTGCTAGTTCTACTAGCGACAATGAGGAGTACTTC. J is TRBJ2-5 and V is TRBV20-1; 7 bases are shared with TRBD2. There are 13 residues in the CDR3. With V trimmed by 3 bases and J by 12 bases, 13 bases remained unmatched. CDR1 and CDR2 (germline): DFQATT, SNEGSKA (reference sequence).

This clonotype showed up just a few times. This may arise from a read error, as a much more abundant clone is one base away. J is TRBJ2-5 and V is TRBV2; D remains unclear. The CDR3 runs 11 residues. The V gene lost 1 base and the J gene lost 5 bases, with 2 bases spanning the gap. Germline V lookup: CDR1 SNHLY, CDR2 FYNNEI. The CDR3 reads CASSEDETQYF. The DNA for the CDR3 is TGTGCCAGCAGTGAAGACGAGACCCAGTACTTC.

The J gene is TRBJ2-5, the V gene TRBV24-1, with D possibly matching TRBD2 (8 bases). Germline V gene data show CDR1 as KGHDR and CDR2 as SFDVKD. Trimming stripped 8 bases from V and 2 bases from J, with 23 bases between. This CDR3 has 17 residues. The CDR3, as DNA: TGTGCCACCACCTCCCCACGGGGGGGGACAGAACAAGAGACCCAGTACTTC. Protein: CATTSPRGGTEQETQYF.

As to this clonotype: Since a much larger clone is just one base distant, this may be a read error. The CDR3 end shows no conserved phenylalanine or tryptophan, and so a read error is likely. This rearrangement joins TRBV6-6 to TRBJ1-1; no definite D call. This CDR3 region has 13 residues. The germline CDR1 and CDR2 sequences are MNHNY and SVGAGI (reference sequence). V was cut by 11 bases and J by 0 bases, with 13 bases left in between. Here the CDR3 reads CASMTEMNTEAFI. As DNA, the CDR3 is TGTGCCTCCATGACCGAAATGAACACTGAAGCTTTCATT.

The V call is TRBV2, the J call TRBJ2-1, with a possible D match to TRBD2 (6 bases). V gave up 6 bases and J gave up 3 bases, with 9 bases separating them. The CDR3 is 13 residues long. Germline values: CDR1 SNHLY, CDR2 FYNNEI. CDR3 in amino acids: CASSWRVYNEQFF. The CDR3 DNA reads TGTGCCAGCAGCTGGAGGGTCTACAATGAGCAGTTCTTC.

About this clonotype: Its ends do not fully match the called genes, so a read error is possible. The V and J genes are TRBV27 and TRBJ1-5; D unresolved. Germline CDR1 reads MNHEY; CDR2 reads SMNVEV (reference sequence). The CDR3 length is 12 residues. CDR3 loop: CTSGFSNKPQHF. In DNA form, the CDR3 reads TGTACCAGCGGCTTTAGCAATAAGCCCCAGCATTTT.

This clonotype was picked up many times. The chain combines TRBV25-1 with TRBJ2-1; maybe TRBD1 (7 bases). With 2 bases removed from V and 9 bases from J, the gap between germline ends came to 17 bases. Germline V gives CDR1 MGHDK, CDR2 SYGVNS. This CDR3 region has 15 residues. The CDR3 region has the DNA TGTGCCAGCAGTGAAGGAGGGGGCGCATTTGGTGAGCAGTTCTTC. This gives the protein CASSEGGGAFGEQFF.

V and J are TRBV20-1 and TRBJ2-1; D is possibly TRBD2 (5 bases). The CDR3 consists of 18 residues. Germline V gene sequence: CDR1 DFQATT, CDR2 SNEGSKA (reference sequence). The ends were cut back, 4 bases at V and 0 bases at J, with 22 bases in the middle. CDR3 coding DNA: TGCAGTGCTATGGTCAACCCAGGAAAAGGGAGCTCCTACAATGAGCAGTTCTTC. Translated: CSAMVNPGKGSSYNEQFF.

The V gene is TRBV3-1, the J gene TRBJ2-1; TRBD2 matches at 9 bases. The CDR3 consists of 16 residues. The germline gives CDR1 LGHDT, CDR2 YNNKEL (reference sequence). V gave up 4 bases and J gave up 7 bases; unmatched junction bases: 11. This CDR3 is CASSRPIIAGVNEQFF. The DNA for the CDR3 is TGTGCCAGCAGCCGACCGATAATAGCGGGAGTGAATGAGCAGTTCTTC.

Of note for this clonotype: This may stem from a read error, because a much larger clone lies one nucleotide away. The J gene is TRBJ2-3, the V gene TRBV28, with a tentative D call TRBD1 (6 bases). Germline V gene lookup returns CDR1 MDHEN and CDR2 SYDVKM. The CDR3 covers 17 residues. Trimming removed 5 bases from V and 2 bases from J, with 20 bases in between. CDR3 sequence (DNA): TGTGCCAGCAGTACCAACAGGGTGGGGTTGACCACAGATACGCAGTATTTT. It is translated as CASSTNRVGLTTDTQYF.

This clonotype was recorded many times. The genes are TRBV20-1 and TRBJ2-1; 8 positions agree with TRBD2. The CDR3 length is 18 residues. The germline gives CDR1 DFQATT, CDR2 SNEGSKA (reference sequence). The trim removed 5 bases at V and 7 bases at J, leaving 22 bases unmatched. The DNA of the CDR3 is TGCAGTGCTTATGGACTAGCCTCTCCCCTCCTACAGGGTAATGAGCAGTTCTTC. It is translated as CSAYGLASPLLQGNEQFF.

This clonotype has just a few counts. The chain joins TRBV2 to TRBJ2-7; D not certain. CDR1 and CDR2 from the germline V gene are SNHLY and FYNNEI. Trimming left V 6 bases short and J 4 bases short, with 10 bases between. The CDR3 loop spans 12 amino acids. The CDR3 here is CASRSGPYEQYF. The CDR3 nucleotides are TGTGCCAGCAGGTCCGGACCGTACGAGCAGTACTTC.

For this clonotype: A read error may explain this, as a much larger clone is one base away. V usage is TRBV18 and J usage is TRBJ2-5, with D possibly matching TRBD2 (6 bases). CDR1 and CDR2 from the germline V gene are KGHSH and LQKENI. This CDR3 spans 14 amino acids. The CDR3 coding sequence is TGTGCCAGCTCAGCTATTGGACTAAAAGAGACCAAGTACTTC. It encodes CASSAIGLKETKYF. The whole variable domain, filled in from reference TRBV18 and TRBJ2-5, reads NAGVMQNPRHLVRRRGQEARLRCSPMKGHSHVYWYRQLPEEGLKFMVYLQKENIIDESGMPKERFSAEFPKEGPSILRIQQVVRGDSAAYFCASSAIGLKETKYFGPGTRLLVL.

Concerning this clonotype: This sequence may be a read error, since a much larger clone differs from it by one base. The chain couples TRBV28 to TRBJ2-1; tentatively, D is TRBD1 (6 bases). This CDR3 is built from 15 residues. The V end was cut by 4 bases, the J end by 8 bases, with 18 bases between. Germline CDR1 is MDHEN and CDR2 is SYDVKM. CDR3 DNA: TGTGCCAGCAGTTCCACTACAGGGACCCGCCATGAGCAGTTCTTC. Amino acids: CASSSTTGTRHEQFF.

Of note for this clonotype: A much larger clone differs by one base, so this may be a read error. The genes are TRBV28 and TRBJ2-1, with D unclear. The CDR3 loop spans 13 amino acids. V dropped 3 bases and J dropped 10 bases, with 13 bases sitting between them. CDR1 is MDHEN and CDR2 is SYDVKM in the germline V gene. As DNA, the CDR3 is TGTGCCAGCAGTTTTGGCGACTTGGGGGAGCAGTTCTTC. As protein: CASSFGDLGEQFF.

This clonotype occurred a few times. V gene TRBV7-9 combines with J gene TRBJ2-7; the D gene could be TRBD1 or TRBD2 (5 bases each). CDR1 SEHNR and CDR2 FQNEAQ come from the germline V gene (reference sequence). V lost 3 bases to trimming and J lost 2 bases, with 14 bases between them. This CDR3 spans 15 amino acids. Written as DNA, the CDR3 is TGTGCCAGCAGCTTCGCCGGGACCCCTACCTACGAGCAGTACTTC. Its protein is CASSFAGTPTYEQYF.

This clonotype was counted only a few times. The chain has TRBV19 and TRBJ1-4; 7 nucleotides match TRBD1. J lost 4 bases, V lost 1 base, and 3 bases had no gene match. CDR3 size: 15 residues. Germline-derived CDR1 and CDR2 are LNHDA and SQIVND (reference sequence). CDR3 residues: CASSIVRDSNEKLFF. CDR3 DNA sequence: TGTGCCAGTAGTATAGTCCGGGACAGTAATGAAAAACTGTTTTTT. The full variable domain, completed using reference TRBV19 and TRBJ1-4, is DGGITQSPKYLFRKEGQNVTLSCEQNLNHDAMYWYRQDPGQGLRLIYYSQIVNDFQKGDIAEGYSVSREKKESFPLTVTSAQKNPTAFYLCASSIVRDSNEKLFFGSGTQLSVL.

The gene calls are TRBV29-1 and TRBJ2-7, with D maybe TRBD2 (5 bases). The ends were cut back, 0 bases at V and 7 bases at J, with 10 bases in the middle. The CDR3 runs 12 residues. Germline V gene lookup returns CDR1 SQVTM and CDR2 ANQGSEA. The CDR3 DNA follows: TGCAGCGTTGAAGAGGAGGCAGATGAGCAGTACTTC. It is translated as CSVEEEADEQYF.

A remark on this clonotype: Since a much larger clone is just one base distant, this may be a read error. The chain employs TRBV20-1 and TRBJ2-1; D tentatively reads TRBD1 or TRBD2 (5 bases each). The closer fit of TRBJ2-7 to the DNA end suggests the J call may be wrong. Germline V gene sequence: CDR1 DFQATT, CDR2 SNEGSKA (reference sequence). The CDR3 spans 17 residues. CDR3 DNA sequence: TGCAGTGCTAGGGGACCCCCCTTGGGAGTCGTTCACAATGAGCAGTACTTC. It codes for CSARGPPLGVVHNEQYF.

As regards this clonotype: A single base separates this from a much larger clone, so it may be a read error. The chain recombines TRBV27 with TRBJ2-1; D ambiguous. Germline values: CDR1 MNHEY, CDR2 SMNVEV (reference sequence). With 3 bases removed from V and 5 bases from J, the gap between germline ends came to 20 bases. This CDR3 contains 17 residues. The CDR3 is CASSFRATPLEDNEQFF. CDR3 sequence (DNA): TGTGCCAGCAGTTTTAGGGCGACTCCATTAGAAGACAATGAGCAGTTCTTC.

The rearrangement uses TRBV7-9 and TRBJ1-1; 8 bases line up with TRBD1. The CDR3 is 13 amino acids. V dropped 4 bases and J dropped 8; count of bases not matched to a gene: 6. The germline gives CDR1 SEHNR, CDR2 FQNEAQ (reference sequence). DNA for the CDR3: TGTGCCAGCAGCTCATCCGGGACAGGAGAAGCTTTCTTT. Translated, it gives CASSSSGTGEAFF.